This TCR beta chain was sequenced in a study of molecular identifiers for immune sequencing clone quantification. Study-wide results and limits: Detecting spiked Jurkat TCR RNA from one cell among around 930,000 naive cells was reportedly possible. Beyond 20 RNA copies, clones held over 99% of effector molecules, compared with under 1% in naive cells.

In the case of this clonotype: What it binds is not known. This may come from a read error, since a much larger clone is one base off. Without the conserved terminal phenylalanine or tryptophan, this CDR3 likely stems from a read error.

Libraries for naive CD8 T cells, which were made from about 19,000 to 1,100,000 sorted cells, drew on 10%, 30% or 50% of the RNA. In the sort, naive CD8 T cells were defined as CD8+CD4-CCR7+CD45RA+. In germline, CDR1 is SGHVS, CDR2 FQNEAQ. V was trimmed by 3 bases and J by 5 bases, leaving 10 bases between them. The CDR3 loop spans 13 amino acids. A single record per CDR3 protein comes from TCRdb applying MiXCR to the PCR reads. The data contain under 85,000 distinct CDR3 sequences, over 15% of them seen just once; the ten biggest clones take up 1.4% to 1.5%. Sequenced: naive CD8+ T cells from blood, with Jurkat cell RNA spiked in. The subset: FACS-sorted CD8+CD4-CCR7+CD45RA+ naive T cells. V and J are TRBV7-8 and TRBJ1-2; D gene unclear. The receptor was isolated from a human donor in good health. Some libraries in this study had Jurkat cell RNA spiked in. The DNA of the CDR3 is TGTGCCAGCAGCTTCGAGGGAACTTATGGCTACACCATC. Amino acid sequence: CASSFEGTYGYTI.